This entry lists 30 T cell receptor beta chains sequenced from one sample in a study of shared clonotypes between healthy human individuals (dated by TCRdb to the early 2020s). The library was made by the immunoSEQ multiplex PCR assay. TCRdb mirrors the immuneACCESS table, restricted to in-frame sequences. Some clones are absent from its copies; in checked studies, under half trace to an unresolved V gene, and the reason for the others is unknown. Here the sample has approximately 350,000 clones; about 96% occur a single time. The ten top clones hold about 0.32% of the sample. Sequenced material: memory CD8+ T cells sorted from blood. Per the publication, the cell subset or site label means: CD45RO+ cells pooled with CCR7-negative TemRA cells. These receptors were taken from a man aged 25 to 40 in good health.

The chain is built from TRBV4-1 and TRBJ2-2; TRBD2 matches at 9 bases. CDR1 is MGHRA, CDR2 YSYEKL, per germline. Unmatched junction bases numbered 3, after V lost 0 bases and J lost 4 bases. The CDR3 runs to 16 residues. The CDR3 sequence is CASSQDGGRATGELFF. CDR3 DNA sequence: TGCGCCAGCAGCCAAGATGGCGGGAGGGCCACCGGGGAGCTGTTTTTT.

The rearrangement uses TRBV28 and TRBJ1-1; D unresolved. The CDR3 totals 13 residues. Trimming removed 6 bases at V and 4 bases at J, with 12 bases between. Germline-derived CDR1 and CDR2 are MDHEN and SYDVKM. CDR3 nucleotides: TGTGCCAGCAGGATAACGTGGACCACTGAAGCTTTCTTT. Translated: CASRITWTTEAFF.

This chain links TRBV28 with TRBJ1-5, with D possibly TRBD1 on 5 matching bases. This CDR3 has 14 amino acids. Germline CDR1 MDHEN, CDR2 SYDVKM. The V end was cut by 10 bases, the J end by 3 bases, with 16 bases between. This CDR3 reads CATGGEQHNQPQHF. CDR3 in DNA: TGTGCCACTGGAGGGGAACAGCACAATCAGCCCCAGCATTTT.

The chain recombines TRBV6-5 with TRBJ2-5, with a tentative D call TRBD1 (5 bases). Trimming took off 8 bases at V and 4 bases at J, with 14 bases between the two ends. Germline assignment: CDR1 MNHEY and CDR2 SVGAGI. This CDR3 has 13 residues. Here the CDR3 DNA reads TGTGCCAGCGGACAACAGGTTGGAGAGACCCAGTACTTC. It yields the protein CASGQQVGETQYF.

In the case of this clone: Additional DNA sequences in this sample encode the identical CDR3. This chain links TRBV5-1 with TRBJ2-7, with a tentative D call TRBD1 (6 bases). V was trimmed by 3 bases and J by 4 bases, leaving 8 bases between them. CDR1 and CDR2 from the germline V gene are SGHRS and YFSETQ. The CDR3 totals 12 residues. For the CDR3, the DNA is TGCGCCAGCAGCTCTACAGGGTACGAGCAGTACTTC. This codes for CASSSTGYEQYF.

The rearrangement joins TRBV11-2 to TRBJ2-2, with TRBD2 matching over 8 bases. Germline loops: CDR1 SGHAT, CDR2 FQNNGV. V shed 3 bases, J shed 4 bases, and the junction held 13 bases outside the gene matches. The CDR3 length is 18 residues. CDR3 nucleotide sequence: TGTGCCAGCAGCTTCCCCCCGGGCGTAGGACTAGCCACCGGGGAGCTGTTTTTT. Translated: CASSFPPGVGLATGELFF.

In this sample, this clone turned up once. V is TRBV10-1 and J is TRBJ2-1, with 10 bases fitting TRBD2. The CDR3 is 13 residues long. CDR1 is WNHNN and CDR2 is SYGVQD in the germline V gene (reference sequence). V trimming: 11 bases; J trimming: 4 bases; junction bases outside the gene matches: 5. DNA of the CDR3: TGCGCCGCACAGCGGGAGGGATACAATGAGCAGTTCTTC. This sequence encodes CAAQREGYNEQFF.

The chain is built from TRBV16 and TRBJ2-2; TRBD1 or TRBD2 may be the D gene (5 bases each). V was pared by 2 bases and J by 1 base, with 20 bases between. The CDR3 covers 19 residues. Germline V lookup: CDR1 KGHSY, CDR2 FQNENV. CDR3 sequence: CASSQPLSGALGNTGELFF. CDR3 nucleotide sequence: TGTGCCAGCAGCCAACCGCTTTCCGGGGCCCTAGGGAACACCGGGGAGCTGTTTTTT. The entire variable domain, with the rest obtained from reference TRBV16 and TRBJ2-2, is as follows: GEEVAQTPKHLVRGEGQKAKLYCAPIKGHSYVFWYQQVLKNEFKFLISFQNENVFDETGMPKERFSAKCLPNSPCSLEIQATKLEDSAVYFCASSQPLSGALGNTGELFFGEGSRLTVL.

The chain couples TRBV30 to TRBJ2-2; D is undetermined. Trimming removed 4 bases from V and 9 bases from J, with 9 bases in between. The CDR3 runs to 11 residues. The germline V gene encodes CDR1 GTSNPN and CDR2 SVGIG (reference sequence). CDR3 region: CAWTPYRELFF. CDR3 coding DNA: TGTGCCTGGACTCCTTACCGGGAGCTGTTTTTT.

V is TRBV5-4 and J is TRBJ2-2; D possibly corresponds to TRBD2 (5 bases). V lost 3 bases to trimming and J lost 2 bases, with 11 bases between them. This CDR3 region has 15 residues. Germline values: CDR1 SGHNT, CDR2 YYREEE (reference sequence). This CDR3 is CASSSTRLNTGELFF. DNA of the CDR3: TGTGCCAGCAGCTCTACTAGGTTAAACACCGGGGAGCTGTTTTTT.

V is TRBV27 and J is TRBJ2-7; weak D call: TRBD2 (7 bases). CDR1 MNHEY and CDR2 SMNVEV come from the germline V gene (reference sequence). V dropped 3 bases and J dropped 6 bases, with 18 bases sitting between them. This CDR3 region has 15 residues. The CDR3 DNA follows: TGTGCCAGCAGTTTCACAGGGAGGGGGTCGTCCGAGCAGTACTTC. Protein product: CASSFTGRGSSEQYF.

The chain is built from TRBV28 and TRBJ1-2, with 8 positions matching TRBD1. CDR1 MDHEN and CDR2 SYDVKM come from the germline V gene. The junction had 5 bases not matched to a gene; V was cut back by 3 bases and J by 8 bases. The CDR3 totals 13 residues. CDR3 coding DNA: TGTGCCAGCAGTTTGGACAGGGCACTCGGCTACACCTTC. It yields the protein CASSLDRALGYTF.

The chain recombines TRBV27 with TRBJ1-1; D perhaps matches TRBD1 (6 bases). The V end was cut by 5 bases, the J end by 1 base, with 14 bases between. The CDR3 consists of 15 residues. Germline values: CDR1 MNHEY, CDR2 SMNVEV (reference sequence). The CDR3 DNA sequence: TGTGCCAGCAGTCCTTCTTGGGGGCCGAACACTGAAGCTTTCTTT. Residues: CASSPSWGPNTEAFF.

The chain has TRBV5-1 and TRBJ1-2, with 7 bases lining up with TRBD1. V was clipped by 0 bases and J by 11 bases; unmatched bases: 7. Germline-derived CDR1 and CDR2 are SGHRS and YFSETQ. This CDR3 comprises 13 residues. CDR3 amino acids: CASSLDRGGGYTF. The CDR3 DNA is TGCGCCAGCAGCTTGGACAGGGGAGGAGGTTACACCTTC.

The chain is built from TRBV15 and TRBJ2-3, with D possibly matching TRBD2 (5 bases). This CDR3 spans 16 amino acids. Germline V gene sequence: CDR1 LNHNV, CDR2 YYDKDF (reference sequence). Trimming took off 3 bases at V and 2 bases at J, with 15 bases between the two ends. The CDR3 protein is CATSSPPPGFTDTQYF. CDR3 bases: TGTGCCACCAGCAGCCCCCCCCCGGGATTCACAGATACGCAGTATTTT.

The V and J genes are TRBV7-9 and TRBJ2-5, with D possibly TRBD2 on 5 matching bases. Germline CDR1 and CDR2: SEHNR and FQNEAQ (reference sequence). The CDR3 loop spans 15 amino acids. CDR3 sequence reads: CASSMLDFGVETQYF. As DNA, the CDR3 is TGTGCAAGCTCGATGTTGGACTTCGGCGTGGAGACCCAGTACTTC. Full variable domain (missing parts from reference TRBV7-9 and TRBJ2-5): DTGVSQNPRHKITKRGQNVTFRCDPISEHNRLYWYRQTLGQGPEFLTYFQNEAQLEKSRLLSDRFSAERPKGSFSTLEIQRTEQGDSAMYLCASSMLDFGVETQYFGPGTRLLVL.

The table lists this clone with a count of one. This chain uses TRBV4-1 with TRBJ2-1, with 10 bases lining up with TRBD2. This CDR3 is built from 18 residues. V shed 3 bases and J 8 bases; nucleotides not matched to a gene: 16. Germline loops: CDR1 MGHRA, CDR2 YSYEKL. The CDR3 loop is CASSQARPGSSGSYEQFF. The CDR3, as DNA: TGCGCCAGCAGCCAGGCTCGTCCCGGGTCTAGCGGGAGCTATGAGCAGTTCTTC.

The sample holds one count of this clone. The rearrangement links TRBV7-2 to TRBJ2-5, with D tentatively TRBD1 (6 bases). V was clipped by 0 bases and J by 5 bases, with 16 bases between them. Germline CDR1 SGHTA, CDR2 FQGNSA. The CDR3 has 16 amino acids. CDR3 DNA sequence: TGTGCCAGCAGCTTAGCCAGGGGATGGGATGGGGAGACCCAGTACTTC. Residues: CASSLARGWDGETQYF.

V and J are TRBV2 and TRBJ1-2; D remains unclear. Germline V gene sequence: CDR1 SNHLY, CDR2 FYNNEI. The V and J ends lost 10 bases and 8 bases respectively, with 17 bases between them. The CDR3 loop spans 12 amino acids. The CDR3 DNA reads TGTGCCATCCCGGAGGGAGGCAAGGGCTACACCTTC. This sequence encodes CAIPEGGKGYTF. The whole variable domain, remainder taken from reference TRBV2 and TRBJ1-2, is EPEVTQTPSHQVTQMGQEVILRCVPISNHLYFYWYRQILGQKVEFLVSFYNNEISEKSEIFDDQFSVERPDGSNFTLKIRSTKLEDSAMYFCAIPEGGKGYTFGSGTRLTVV.

The CDR3: CASSSLAGRTGELFF. As DNA, the CDR3 is TGTGCCAGCAGCTCCCTAGCGGGCCGCACCGGGGAGCTGTTTTTT. The rearrangement links TRBV7-3 to TRBJ2-2, with 8 bases fitting TRBD2. The CDR3 spans 15 residues. Germline lookup yields CDR1 SGHTA and CDR2 FQGTGA. Germline trimming cut 4 bases from V and 4 bases from J; bases unmatched to any gene: 5.

V gene TRBV6-5 combines with J gene TRBJ2-1, with D maybe TRBD2 (7 bases). CDR1 is MNHEY and CDR2 is SVGAGI in the germline V gene. The CDR3 is 15 residues long. Trimming took 7 bases from V and 6 from J, leaving 19 bases between them. The CDR3 DNA reads TGTGCCAGCAACTCTATGGGAGGGGGGTTCAATGAGCAGTTCTTC. Amino acids: CASNSMGGGFNEQFF.

DNA of the CDR3: TGTGCCAGCAGTTCCCAGGGTCGCAACTATGGCTACACCTTC. Translation gives CASSSQGRNYGYTF. The rearrangement links TRBV27 to TRBJ1-2, with a tentative D call TRBD1 (5 bases). The CDR3 length is 14 residues. Trimming cost V 4 bases and J 2 bases, with 11 bases left between them. CDR1 MNHEY and CDR2 SMNVEV come from the germline V gene (reference sequence).

The V and J genes are TRBV5-1 and TRBJ2-7; the D gene is possibly TRBD1 (5 bases). Trimming shortened V by 0 bases and J by 7 bases, and 11 bases separated the two germline ends. CDR3 length: 13 amino acids. The V gene's germline CDR1 is SGHRS and CDR2 YFSETQ. The CDR3 DNA reads as TGCGCCAGCAGCTTGGGGGCAGGGTTGGAGCAGTACTTC. This encodes CASSLGAGLEQYF.

Details on this clone: Relative to the germline gene, one junction end is altered; a read error may explain this. J is TRBJ2-7 and V is TRBV7-7; maybe TRBD2 (5 bases). This CDR3 is 20 amino acids long. Germline V lookup: CDR1 SSHAT, CDR2 FNYEAQ (reference sequence). CDR3 sequence reads: CASSLLPQLTPAELSYEQYF. The CDR3 coding sequence is TGTGCTAGCAGCCTACTCCCCCAGCTCACACCAGCGGAACTCTCCTACGAGCAGTACTTC.

The rearrangement joins TRBV7-3 to TRBJ2-2; D may be TRBD2 (6 bases). Germline V gene data show CDR1 as SGHTA and CDR2 as FQGTGA. V gave up 2 bases and J gave up 5 bases, with 9 bases separating them. This CDR3 region has 14 residues. CDR3 sequence (DNA): TGTGCCAGCAGCTTATACGGACTAACCGGGGAGCTGTTTTTT. This sequence encodes CASSLYGLTGELFF.

The chain joins TRBV5-1 to TRBJ2-3, with a tentative D call TRBD2 (6 bases). Trimming shortened V by 4 bases and J by 4 bases, and 10 bases separated the two germline ends. Germline CDR1 reads SGHRS; CDR2 reads YFSETQ. The CDR3 covers 13 residues. The CDR3 here is CASSPLASDTQYF. The CDR3 coding sequence is TGCGCCAGCAGCCCGCTAGCGTCAGATACGCAGTATTTT.

This chain uses TRBV29-1 with TRBJ2-1; 7 nucleotides agree with TRBD1. The CDR3 has 18 residues. V dropped 1 base and J dropped 7; count of bases not matched to a gene: 19. CDR1 and CDR2 from the germline V gene are SQVTM and ANQGSEA. CDR3 DNA: TGCAGCGTTGAAGCTCTCCGGGACAGCCCTTATAGGCGTAATGAGCAGTTCTTC. It codes for CSVEALRDSPYRRNEQFF.

This chain joins TRBV28 and TRBJ1-1, with a weak D call TRBD1 (6 bases). The CDR3 runs 13 residues. The germline CDR1 and CDR2 sequences are MDHEN and SYDVKM. The V end lost 5 bases, the J end lost 12 bases, and 19 bases lay between the germline ends. The CDR3: CASSVPGTKGPFF. CDR3 DNA: TGTGCCAGCAGTGTTCCCGGGACAAAGGGGCCTTTCTTT.

The table lists this clone with a count of one. The chain joins TRBV6-5 to TRBJ1-4; 8 bases are shared with TRBD1. The CDR3 spans 14 residues. CDR1 MNHEY and CDR2 SVGAGI come from the germline V gene. The trim removed 5 bases at V and 5 bases at J, leaving 4 bases unmatched. The CDR3 is CASSIQGGNEKLFF. The CDR3 nucleotides are TGTGCCAGCAGTATACAGGGGGGAAATGAAAAACTGTTTTTT.

The CDR3 loop is CASSFFLAGGPPDTQYF. The CDR3 DNA sequence: TGTGCCAGCAGTTTTTTCCTAGCGGGAGGGCCCCCCGATACGCAGTATTTT. The chain couples TRBV28 to TRBJ2-3; TRBD2 matches at 12 bases. Looked up from germline, CDR1 is MDHEN and CDR2 is SYDVKM. This CDR3 spans 17 amino acids. Germline trimming cut 3 bases from V and 6 bases from J; bases unmatched to any gene: 10. The full variable domain, with the rest looked up from reference TRBV28 and TRBJ2-3, is DVKVTQSSRYLVKRTGEKVFLECVQDMDHENMFWYRQDPGLGLRLIYFSYDVKMKEKGDIPEGYSVSREKKERFSLILESASTNQTSMYLCASSFFLAGGPPDTQYFGPGTRLTVL.